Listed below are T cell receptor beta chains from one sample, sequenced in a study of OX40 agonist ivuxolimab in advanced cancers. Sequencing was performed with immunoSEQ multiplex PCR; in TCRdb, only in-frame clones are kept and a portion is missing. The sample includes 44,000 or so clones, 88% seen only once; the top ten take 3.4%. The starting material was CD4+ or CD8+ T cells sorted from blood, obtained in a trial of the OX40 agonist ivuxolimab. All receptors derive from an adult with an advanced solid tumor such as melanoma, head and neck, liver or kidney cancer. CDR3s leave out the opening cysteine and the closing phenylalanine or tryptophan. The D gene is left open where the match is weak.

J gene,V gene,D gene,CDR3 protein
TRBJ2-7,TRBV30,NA,AWSVRGLEQY
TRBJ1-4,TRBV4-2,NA,ASSQEFTVEKLF
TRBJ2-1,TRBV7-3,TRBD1,ASSLTGESSYNEQF
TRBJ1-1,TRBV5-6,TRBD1,ASSVGQGDTEAF
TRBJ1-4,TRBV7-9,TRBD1,ASRGTGMAWGHEKLF
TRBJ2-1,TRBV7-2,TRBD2,ASSLGPSGNEQF
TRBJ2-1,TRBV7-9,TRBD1,ASSKGQGLWNEQF
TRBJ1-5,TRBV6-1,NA,ASSEGVAWGVIGPQH
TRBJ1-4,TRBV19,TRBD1,ASSGDSARKLF
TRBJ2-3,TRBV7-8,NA,ASRNREVGTQY
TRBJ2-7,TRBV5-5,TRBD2,ASSHGTSGDYEQY
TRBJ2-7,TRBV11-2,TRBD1,ASSSLWGQGASYEQY
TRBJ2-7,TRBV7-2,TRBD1,ASSSADYRGAYEQY
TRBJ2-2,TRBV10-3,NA,AISAVPGGELF
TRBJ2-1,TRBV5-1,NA,ASSLRGGGGDNEQF
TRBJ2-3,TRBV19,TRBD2,ASSQRDTDTQY
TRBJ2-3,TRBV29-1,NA,SVEGIITDTQY
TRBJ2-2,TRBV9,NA,ASSSVQGVGELF
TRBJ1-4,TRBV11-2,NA,ASSLSGPNEKLF
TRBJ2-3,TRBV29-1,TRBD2,SVSPRLAGTDTQY
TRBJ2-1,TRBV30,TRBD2,AWSSGTSGYNEQF
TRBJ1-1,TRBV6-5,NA,ASRQPNTEAF
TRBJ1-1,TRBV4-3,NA,ASSQGSDRKAF
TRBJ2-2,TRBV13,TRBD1,ASSGQAAPGELF
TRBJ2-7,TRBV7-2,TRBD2,ASSPEGLAGAYEQY
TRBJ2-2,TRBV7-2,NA,ASSLVVGSDANTGELF
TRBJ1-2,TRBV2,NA,ASSGSTQAGYT
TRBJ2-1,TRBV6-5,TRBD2,ASSFERGGHYEQF
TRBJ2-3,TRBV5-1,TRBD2,ASRTSGGFTDTQY
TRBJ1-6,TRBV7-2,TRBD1,ASSLGGGSSYNSPLH
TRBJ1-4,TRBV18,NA,ASSPEQGGKLF
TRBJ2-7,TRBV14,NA,ASSQDLYRSSSYEQY
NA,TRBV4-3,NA,ASSQGAGAQHEQY
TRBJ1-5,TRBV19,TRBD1,ASSIAQGARQPQH
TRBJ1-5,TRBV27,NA,ASRLQGTISNQPQH
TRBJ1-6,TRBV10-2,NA,ASSESTLAVASPLH
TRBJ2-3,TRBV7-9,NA,ASSSRGPDTQY
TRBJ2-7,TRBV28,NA,ASSDHPQASAREQY
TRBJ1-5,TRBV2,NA,ASSGNTRDQPQH
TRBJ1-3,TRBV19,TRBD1,ASRGQGDTIY
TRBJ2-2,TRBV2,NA,ASSERPLNTGELF
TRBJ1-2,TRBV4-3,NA,ASSQDRGAPYGYT